This T cell receptor beta chain comes out of a study of T cell responses to AZD1222 COVID-19 vaccine. Study-wide findings and caveats: It should be noted that donors were predominantly white British and more often female, and clonal diversity was possibly underestimated. Spike was spanned by vaccine-associated CD4 TCRs, with dominance at 160-218 and 743-854. Spike-specific TCR breadth and depth were elevated following two AZD1222 doses.

The CDR3 has 17 residues. The germline gives CDR1 LNHDA, CDR2 SQIVND (reference sequence). V gave up 3 bases and J gave up 0 bases, with 12 bases separating them. The protocol was immunoSEQ multiplex PCR, while the TCRdb copy is restricted to in-frame clones and leaves out a portion. The sample lists some 150,000 clones; over 75% were seen once. Concerning this clone itself: Its target is not known.

This sequence joins TRBV19 and TRBJ1-6; D call uncertain. The sample in question was peripheral blood, obtained 28 days after the second dose of the MenACWY control vaccine. This receptor was identified in an adult who received the MenACWY meningococcal vaccine as a control. The CDR3 region has the DNA TGTGCCAGTAGTATGGGTACAGTGAGCTCCTATAATTCACCCCTCCACTTT. It translates to CASSMGTVSSYNSPLHF.